The next 7 T cell receptor beta chains were all read from a single sample in a study of shared clonotypes between healthy human individuals. CD45RO-negative CD8 cells positively selected for CCR7 made up the naive population, which excluded terminally differentiated effector memory CD45RA+ cells. Assay: immunoSEQ multiplex PCR; the TCRdb copy retains only in-frame clones and omits some. The table lists some 2,000,000 clones, about 95% of them singletons. The material sequenced was naive CD8+ T cells sorted from blood. All receptors derive from a man aged 18 to 30 in good health.

J is TRBJ2-3 and V is TRBV28; 8 positions match TRBD2. Losses at the gene ends were 3 bases for V and 4 bases for J; bases not matched to a gene: 3. The CDR3 consists of 14 residues. Per germline, CDR1 MDHEN and CDR2 SYDVKM. Here the CDR3 reads CASSFELAADTQYF. Written as DNA, the CDR3 is TGTGCCAGCAGTTTTGAACTAGCGGCAGATACGCAGTATTTT.

Details on this clone: Different DNA sequences within this sample yield the same CDR3. The chain is built from TRBV9 and TRBJ2-1; no firm D call. With 0 bases removed from V and 3 bases from J, the gap between germline ends came to 1 base. Germline loops: CDR1 SGDLS, CDR2 YYNGEE. CDR3 length: 12 residues. The CDR3 region has the DNA TGTGCCAGCAGCGTAGACTACAATGAGCAGTTCTTC. It translates to CASSVDYNEQFF.

This clone was recorded once. The chain links TRBV27 to TRBJ2-7, with 8 bases that match TRBD1. Germline V lookup: CDR1 MNHEY, CDR2 SMNVEV (reference sequence). There are 14 residues in the CDR3. The ends lost 6 bases at V and 2 bases at J; junction bases unmatched: 6. The CDR3 DNA reads as TGTGCCAGCAGCCCGGGACAGGTCCCCTACGAGCAGTACTTC. It specifies CASSPGQVPYEQYF.

The chain combines TRBV5-1 with TRBJ2-2; 7 nucleotides align to TRBD2. The V gene's germline CDR1 is SGHRS and CDR2 YFSETQ. This CDR3 is built from 16 residues. J lost 4 bases, V lost 6 bases, and 12 bases had no gene match. CDR3 sequence reads: CASTPGEAGSTGELFF. The CDR3 region has the DNA TGCGCCAGCACCCCCGGAGAAGCGGGGTCCACCGGGGAGCTGTTTTTT.

The rearrangement uses TRBV10-1 and TRBJ2-5, with D perhaps matching TRBD2 (7 bases). V was cut by 0 bases and J by 2 bases, with 13 bases left in between. The CDR3 covers 16 residues. The germline V gene encodes CDR1 WNHNN and CDR2 SYGVQD (reference sequence). CDR3 region: CASSESGGQGQETQYF. CDR3 DNA sequence: TGCGCCAGCAGTGAGTCGGGGGGGCAGGGTCAAGAGACCCAGTACTTC.

The chain is built from TRBV4-1 and TRBJ2-1; D is perhaps TRBD2 (5 bases). The germline V gene has CDR1 MGHRA and CDR2 YSYEKL. Trimming removed 1 base from V and 11 bases from J, with 6 bases in between. This CDR3 is 11 amino acids long. The CDR3 is CASSQVGKQFF. DNA for the CDR3: TGCGCCAGCAGCCAAGTCGGGAAGCAGTTCTTC.

V and J are TRBV27 and TRBJ2-7, with D possibly TRBD1 on 6 matching bases. The germline V and J ends were trimmed by 3 bases and 1 base, with 13 bases remaining between them. Germline CDR1 is MNHEY and CDR2 is SMNVEV (reference sequence). CDR3 length equals 15 residues. The CDR3 is CASSLTGPTSYEQYF. DNA for the CDR3: TGTGCCAGCAGTTTGACAGGACCGACTTCCTACGAGCAGTACTTC.